A selection of T cell receptor beta chains follows, all from one sample in a study of OX40 agonist ivuxolimab in advanced cancers. Libraries were prepared by immunoSEQ multiplex PCR; TCRdb keeps only in-frame clonotypes and omits some of them. The profile shows some 43,000 clones, 89% of them singletons. The source was CD4+ or CD8+ T cells sorted from blood, collected in a trial of the OX40 agonist ivuxolimab. These receptor sequences come from an adult with an advanced solid tumor such as melanoma, head and neck, liver or kidney cancer. The CDR3 runs from the conserved cysteine through the conserved F or W.

v_gene,j_gene,CDR3aa
TRBV5-4,TRBJ2-3,CASSPLAGGGDTQYF
TRBV11-1,TRBJ1-1,CASSSLAPGEAFF
TRBV19,TRBJ2-1,CASSIEAGLAVNEQFF
TRBV6-5,TRBJ1-2,CASSYSPRQGGYTF
TRBV6-8,TRBJ2-7,CASSRPGTGLEEQYF
TRBV13,TRBJ2-2,CASSLYSSGELFF
TRBV6-4,TRBJ2-1,CASSLRLAGYNEQFF
TRBV7-2,TRBJ2-3,CASSWRKGEGDTQYF
TRBV11-3,TRBJ1-6,CASSRDRRNSPLHF
TRBV9,TRBJ2-3,CASSALPGGGFTDTQYF
TRBV6-6,TRBJ1-2,CASSYSSDRGAYGYTF
TRBV18,TRBJ2-6,CASSPRSGSGANVLTF
TRBV20-1,TRBJ2-7,CSAPRGTEQYF
TRBV5-4,TRBJ1-3,CASKGPGNTIYF
TRBV9,TRBJ2-3,CASSVTGGFNTDTQYF